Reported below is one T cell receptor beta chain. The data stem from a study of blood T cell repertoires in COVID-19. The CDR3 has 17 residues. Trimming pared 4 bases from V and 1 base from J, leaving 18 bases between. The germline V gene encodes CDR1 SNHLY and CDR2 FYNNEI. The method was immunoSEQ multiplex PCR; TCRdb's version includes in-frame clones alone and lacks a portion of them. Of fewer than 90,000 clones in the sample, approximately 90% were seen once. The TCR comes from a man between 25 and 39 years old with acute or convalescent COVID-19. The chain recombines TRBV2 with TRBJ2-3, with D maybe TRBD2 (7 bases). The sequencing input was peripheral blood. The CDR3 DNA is TGTGCCAGCAGTGCGACGGGGGGCGGTCAAGGCACAGATACGCAGTATTTT. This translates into CASSATGGGQGTDTQYF.